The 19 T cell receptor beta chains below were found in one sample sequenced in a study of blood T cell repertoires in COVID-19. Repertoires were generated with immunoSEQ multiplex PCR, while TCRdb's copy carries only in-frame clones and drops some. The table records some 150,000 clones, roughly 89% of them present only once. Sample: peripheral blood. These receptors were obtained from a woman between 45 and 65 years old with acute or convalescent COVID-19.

The chain's CDR3 is CASSLSLASNEQFF. CDR3 DNA: TGTGCCAGCAGTCTCTCACTAGCATCGAATGAGCAGTTCTTC. The rearrangement uses TRBV6-6 and TRBJ2-1; D possibly corresponds to TRBD2 (6 bases). The germline CDR1 and CDR2 sequences are MNHNY and SVGAGI (reference sequence). The CDR3 extends over 14 amino acids. V shed 5 bases and J shed 7 bases, with 15 bases lying between them.

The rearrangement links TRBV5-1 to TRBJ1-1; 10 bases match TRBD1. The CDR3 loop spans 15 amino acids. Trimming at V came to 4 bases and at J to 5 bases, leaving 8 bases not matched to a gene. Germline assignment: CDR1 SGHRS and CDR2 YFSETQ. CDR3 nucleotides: TGCGCCAGCAGCCAAACAGACAGGGGGCTTACTGAAGCTTTCTTT. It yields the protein CASSQTDRGLTEAFF. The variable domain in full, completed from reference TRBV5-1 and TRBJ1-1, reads KAGVTQTPRYLIKTRGQQVTLSCSPISGHRSVSWYQQTPGQGLQFLFEYFSETQRNKGNFPGRFSGRQFSNSRSEMNVSTLELGDSALYLCASSQTDRGLTEAFFGQGTRLTVV.

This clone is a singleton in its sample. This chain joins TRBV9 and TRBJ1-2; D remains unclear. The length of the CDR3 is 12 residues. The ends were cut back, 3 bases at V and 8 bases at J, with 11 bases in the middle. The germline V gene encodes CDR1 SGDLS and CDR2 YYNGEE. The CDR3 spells CASSAQVEGYTF. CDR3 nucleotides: TGTGCCAGCAGCGCCCAGGTAGAAGGCTACACCTTC.

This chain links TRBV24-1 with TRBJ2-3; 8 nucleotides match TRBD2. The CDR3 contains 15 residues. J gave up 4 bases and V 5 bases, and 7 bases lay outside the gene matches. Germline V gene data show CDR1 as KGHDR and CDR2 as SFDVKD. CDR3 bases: TGTGCCACCAGTGTTCCCGGACTAGCCGCAGATACGCAGTATTTT. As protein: CATSVPGLAADTQYF.

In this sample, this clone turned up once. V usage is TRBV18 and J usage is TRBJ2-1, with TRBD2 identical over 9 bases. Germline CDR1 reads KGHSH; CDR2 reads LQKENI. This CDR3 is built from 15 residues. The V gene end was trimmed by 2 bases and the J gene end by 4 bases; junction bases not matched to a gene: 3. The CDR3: CASSPSAGGYNEQFF. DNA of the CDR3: TGTGCCAGCTCACCATCCGCGGGAGGGTACAATGAGCAGTTCTTC.

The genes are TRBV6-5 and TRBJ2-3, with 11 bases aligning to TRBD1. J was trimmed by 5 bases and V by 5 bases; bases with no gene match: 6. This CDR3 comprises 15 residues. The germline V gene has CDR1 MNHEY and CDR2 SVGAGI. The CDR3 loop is CASSLGQGAKDTQYF. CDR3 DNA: TGTGCCAGCAGTCTTGGACAGGGGGCCAAAGATACGCAGTATTTT.

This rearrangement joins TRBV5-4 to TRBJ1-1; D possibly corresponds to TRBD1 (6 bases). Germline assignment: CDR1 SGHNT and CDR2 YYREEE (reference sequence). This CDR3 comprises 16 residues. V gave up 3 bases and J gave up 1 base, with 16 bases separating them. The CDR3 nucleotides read TGTGCCAGCAGCTCGAGTAGGGGGGGGAGGAACACTGAAGCTTTCTTT. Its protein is CASSSSRGGRNTEAFF.

The CDR3 nucleotides read TGTGCCTGGAGTGAAGCCCCCCCGGGGAGGGGTGGTTCACCCCTCCACTTT. As protein: CAWSEAPPGRGGSPLHF. V and J are TRBV30 and TRBJ1-6; weak D call: TRBD1 (5 bases). CDR3 size: 17 residues. Per germline, CDR1 GTSNPN and CDR2 SVGIG (reference sequence). V dropped 1 base and J dropped 9 bases, with 22 bases sitting between them.

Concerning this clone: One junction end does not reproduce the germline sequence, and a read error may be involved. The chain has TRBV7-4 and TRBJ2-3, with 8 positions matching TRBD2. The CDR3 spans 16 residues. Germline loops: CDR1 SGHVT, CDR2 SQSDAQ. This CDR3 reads CASILAGLEGTDTQYF. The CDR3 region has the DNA TGTGCCAGCATCTTAGCGGGACTAGAAGGCACAGATACGCAGTATTTT.

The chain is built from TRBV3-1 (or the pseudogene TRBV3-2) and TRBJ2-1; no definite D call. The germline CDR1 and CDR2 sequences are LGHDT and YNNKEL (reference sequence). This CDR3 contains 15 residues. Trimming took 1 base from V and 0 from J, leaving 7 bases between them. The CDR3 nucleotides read TGTGCCAGCAGCCAAGCGGAGATCTCCTACAATGAGCAGTTCTTC. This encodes CASSQAEISYNEQFF.

CDR3 in amino acids: CASSMRKGAYYGYTF. The CDR3, as DNA: TGTGCCAGTAGTATGAGAAAGGGGGCTTACTATGGCTACACCTTC. V usage is TRBV19 and J usage is TRBJ1-2; 7 bases line up with TRBD1. The germline V gene encodes CDR1 LNHDA and CDR2 SQIVND (reference sequence). This CDR3 has 15 residues. V dropped 3 bases and J dropped 3; count of bases not matched to a gene: 7. The full variable domain, with the rest looked up from reference TRBV19 and TRBJ1-2, is DGGITQSPKYLFRKEGQNVTLSCEQNLNHDAMYWYRQDPGQGLRLIYYSQIVNDFQKGDIAEGYSVSREKKESFPLTVTSAQKNPTAFYLCASSMRKGAYYGYTFGSGTRLTVV.

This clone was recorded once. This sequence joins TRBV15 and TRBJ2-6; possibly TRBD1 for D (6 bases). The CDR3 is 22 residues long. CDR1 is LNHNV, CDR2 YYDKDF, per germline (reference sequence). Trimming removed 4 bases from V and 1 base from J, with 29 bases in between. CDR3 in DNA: TGTGCCACCAGCACGCCTAGGGGGACCCCAAGCAAGGGGAGTTCTGGGGCCAACGTCCTGACTTTC. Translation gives CATSTPRGTPSKGSSGANVLTF.

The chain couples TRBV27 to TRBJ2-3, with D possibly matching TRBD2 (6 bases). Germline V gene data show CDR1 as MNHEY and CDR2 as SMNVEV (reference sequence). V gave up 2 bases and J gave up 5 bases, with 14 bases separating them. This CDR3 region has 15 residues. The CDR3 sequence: CASSLQLAVKDTQYF. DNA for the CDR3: TGTGCCAGCAGTTTACAACTAGCCGTAAAAGATACGCAGTATTTT.

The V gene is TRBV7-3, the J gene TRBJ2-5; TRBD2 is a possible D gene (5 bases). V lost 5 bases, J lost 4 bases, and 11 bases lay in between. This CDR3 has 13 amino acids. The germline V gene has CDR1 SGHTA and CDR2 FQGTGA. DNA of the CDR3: TGTGCCAGCAGCCTTCTAGAGGGAGAGACCCAGTACTTC. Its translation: CASSLLEGETQYF.

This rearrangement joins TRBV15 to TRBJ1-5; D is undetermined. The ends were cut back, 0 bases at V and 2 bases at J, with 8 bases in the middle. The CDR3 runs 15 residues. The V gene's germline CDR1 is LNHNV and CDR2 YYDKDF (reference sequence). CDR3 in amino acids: CATSRDSDRNQPQHF. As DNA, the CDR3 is TGTGCCACCAGCAGAGACAGTGATCGCAATCAGCCCCAGCATTTT.

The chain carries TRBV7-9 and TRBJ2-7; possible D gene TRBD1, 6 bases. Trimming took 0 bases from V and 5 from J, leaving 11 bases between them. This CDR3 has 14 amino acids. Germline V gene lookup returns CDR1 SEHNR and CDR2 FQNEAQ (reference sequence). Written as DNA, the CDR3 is TGTGCCAGCAGCTTAGCGCGCGCAGGGGACGAGCAGTACTTC. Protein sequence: CASSLARAGDEQYF.

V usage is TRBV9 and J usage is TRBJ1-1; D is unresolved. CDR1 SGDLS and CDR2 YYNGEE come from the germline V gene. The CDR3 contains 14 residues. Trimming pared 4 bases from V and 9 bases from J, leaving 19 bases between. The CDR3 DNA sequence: TGTGCCAGCAGCCCCCTCGGAGGCACCTATCAAGCTTTCTTT. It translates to CASSPLGGTYQAFF.

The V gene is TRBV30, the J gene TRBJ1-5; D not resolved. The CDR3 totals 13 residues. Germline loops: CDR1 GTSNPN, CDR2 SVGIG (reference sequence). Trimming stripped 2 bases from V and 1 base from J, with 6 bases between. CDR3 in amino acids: CAWSTGSNQPQHF. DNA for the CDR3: TGTGCCTGGAGTACGGGGAGCAATCAGCCCCAGCATTTT.

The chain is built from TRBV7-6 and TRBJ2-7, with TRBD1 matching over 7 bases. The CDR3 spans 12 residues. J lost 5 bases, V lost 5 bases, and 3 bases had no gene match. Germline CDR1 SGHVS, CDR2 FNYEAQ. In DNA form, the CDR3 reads TGTGCCAGCAGCCCGACAGGGAACGAGCAGTACTTC. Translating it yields CASSPTGNEQYF.